This entry lists 13 T cell receptor beta chains sequenced from one sample in a study of blood T cell repertoires in COVID-19. Sequenced by immunoSEQ multiplex PCR; TCRdb stores in-frame clones only, minus some. The profile shows hundreds of thousands of clones, about nine tenths of them singletons. What was sequenced was peripheral blood. The receptors stem from a woman in her 70s with COVID-19, enrolled during active disease.

The chain carries TRBV6-6 and TRBJ1-3; D possibly corresponds to TRBD1 (5 bases). V shed 6 bases and J shed 0 bases, with 12 bases lying between them. The CDR3 is 15 residues long. CDR1 and CDR2 (germline): MNHNY, SVGAGI (reference sequence). The chain's CDR3 is CASRRGGDSGNTIYF. CDR3 coding DNA: TGTGCCAGCAGGCGGGGGGGGGACTCTGGAAACACCATATATTTT.

This sequence joins TRBV25-1 and TRBJ1-1, with D maybe TRBD1 (5 bases). The CDR3 is made up of 16 amino acids. Trimming removed 4 bases from V and 7 bases from J, with 22 bases in between. Germline lookup yields CDR1 MGHDK and CDR2 SYGVNS. The CDR3 region is CASSVSRLLWGGEAFF. CDR3 coding DNA: TGTGCCAGCAGTGTCTCTCGCCTTCTTTGGGGCGGTGAAGCTTTCTTT.

The chain recombines TRBV5-1 with TRBJ1-3; no definite D call. The germline CDR1 and CDR2 sequences are SGHRS and YFSETQ. Trimming took off 2 bases at V and 0 bases at J, with 9 bases between the two ends. The CDR3 consists of 15 residues. The CDR3 DNA reads as TGCGCCAGCAGCTTAACGTGGCTCTCTGGAAACACCATATATTTT. This translates into CASSLTWLSGNTIYF. Filled out from reference TRBV5-1 and TRBJ1-3, the complete variable domain reads KAGVTQTPRYLIKTRGQQVTLSCSPISGHRSVSWYQQTPGQGLQFLFEYFSETQRNKGNFPGRFSGRQFSNSRSEMNVSTLELGDSALYLCASSLTWLSGNTIYFGEGSWLTVV.

The chain uses TRBV2 and TRBJ1-1; tentatively, D is TRBD1 (6 bases). V lost 11 bases and J 5 bases, leaving 15 bases between the germline ends. Per the germline V gene, CDR1 is SNHLY and CDR2 is FYNNEI. CDR3 length: 12 amino acids. As DNA, the CDR3 is TGTGCCCACCTTAAGGGGGAGACTGAAGCTTTCTTT. Its translation: CAHLKGETEAFF.

The J gene is TRBJ2-7, the V gene TRBV18, with a weak D call TRBD1 (5 bases). This CDR3 has 14 amino acids. Deletions cut 3 bases from V and 0 bases from J, with 9 bases between. Germline V gives CDR1 KGHSH, CDR2 LQKENI. CDR3 sequence: CASSPEQGSYEQYF. The CDR3 region has the DNA TGTGCCAGCTCACCGGAGCAGGGCTCCTACGAGCAGTACTTC.

The chain has TRBV7-2 and TRBJ1-2; weak D call: TRBD1 (6 bases). This CDR3 region has 15 residues. The germline V gene has CDR1 SGHTA and CDR2 FQGNSA. Trimming shortened V by 1 base and J by 4 bases, and 13 bases separated the two germline ends. The CDR3 loop reads CASSLDPGVTYGYTF. CDR3 DNA: TGTGCCAGCAGCTTAGATCCAGGGGTCACCTATGGCTACACCTTC.

The chain employs TRBV5-6 and TRBJ2-3; 7 nucleotides match TRBD2. V was clipped by 1 base and J by 2 bases; unmatched bases: 4. This CDR3 region has 15 residues. CDR1 and CDR2 from the germline V gene are SGHDT and YYEEEE. The CDR3 DNA is TGTGCCAGCAGCTTGACGGGGGGTAACACAGATACGCAGTATTTT. It specifies CASSLTGGNTDTQYF. The whole variable domain, remainder taken from reference TRBV5-6 and TRBJ2-3, is DAGVTQSPTHLIKTRGQQVTLRCSPKSGHDTVSWYQQALGQGPQFIFQYYEEEERQRGNFPDRFSGHQFPNYSSELNVNALLLGDSALYLCASSLTGGNTDTQYFGPGTRLTVL.

Here the CDR3 DNA reads TGTGCCAGCAGCGACGTTCGGGGAGATACGCAGTATTTT. Its protein is CASSDVRGDTQYF. This chain uses TRBV7-9 with TRBJ2-3; D perhaps matches TRBD2 (5 bases). V lost 5 bases to trimming and J lost 5 bases, with 11 bases between them. CDR3 size: 13 residues. The germline gives CDR1 SEHNR, CDR2 FQNEAQ (reference sequence).

The chain is built from TRBV12-5 and TRBJ1-6, with D maybe TRBD1 (5 bases). Trimming left V 4 bases short and J 2 bases short, with 12 bases between. This CDR3 has 16 residues. The germline V gene has CDR1 LGHNT and CDR2 FRNRAP. CDR3 in DNA: TGTGCTAGTGGTTCTCGCGGGGGGGCCTATAATTCACCCCTCCACTTT. This translates into CASGSRGGAYNSPLHF.

This chain uses TRBV9 with TRBJ1-1, with D possibly being TRBD1 (6 bases). The CDR3 has 15 residues. CDR1 is SGDLS, CDR2 YYNGEE, per germline. The V end was cut by 3 bases, the J end by 6 bases, with 18 bases between. The CDR3 bases are TGTGCCAGCAGCGCCGCCCTGACACAGGGAGCTGAAGCTTTCTTT. Translated, it gives CASSAALTQGAEAFF.

V usage is TRBV7-2 and J usage is TRBJ1-1; no definite D call. With 5 bases removed from V and 0 bases from J, the gap between germline ends came to 7 bases. CDR1 is SGHTA and CDR2 is FQGNSA in the germline V gene. The CDR3 is 13 residues long. The CDR3 DNA follows: TGTGCCAGCAGCAATTCTCTGAACACTGAAGCTTTCTTT. It yields the protein CASSNSLNTEAFF.

The chain carries TRBV18 and TRBJ2-7; 12 nucleotides match TRBD2. V shed 4 bases, J shed 5 bases, and the junction held 6 bases outside the gene matches. The germline gives CDR1 KGHSH, CDR2 LQKENI. This CDR3 spans 15 amino acids. DNA for the CDR3: TGTGCCAGCTCACGACCGGGACTAGCGGGCGACGAGCAGTACTTC. As protein: CASSRPGLAGDEQYF.

This sequence joins TRBV5-1 and TRBJ2-3; weak D call: TRBD1 (6 bases). The CDR3 contains 15 residues. The ends were cut back, 0 bases at V and 0 bases at J, with 8 bases in the middle. The germline gives CDR1 SGHRS, CDR2 YFSETQ. The chain's CDR3 is CASSLGTASTDTQYF. The CDR3 nucleotides are TGCGCCAGCAGCTTGGGGACAGCAAGCACAGATACGCAGTATTTT.